These 20 T cell receptor beta chains were all obtained from the same sample, sequenced in a study of T cells after yellow fever vaccination. TCRdb reprocessed the 5' RACE reads with MiXCR, giving one entry per CDR3 protein. The table includes some 350,000 distinct CDR3 sequences, over 3.5% detected once. The specimen was PBMCs, collected 5 days after the yellow fever booster vaccination. Receptors were obtained from a man between 18 and 29 years old who received the YFV17D yellow fever vaccine.

This clonotype was counted between two and nine times. The chain links TRBV19 to TRBJ1-5; D is ambiguous. Germline values: CDR1 LNHDA, CDR2 SQIVND (reference sequence). Trimming removed 1 base at V and 10 bases at J, with 11 bases between. The length of the CDR3 is 13 residues. CDR3 in amino acids: CASSIGGRDPQHF. The CDR3 bases are TGTGCCAGTAGTATAGGCGGGCGAGATCCCCAGCATTTT. The complete variable domain, with remaining parts taken from reference TRBV19 and TRBJ1-5, reads DGGITQSPKYLFRKEGQNVTLSCEQNLNHDAMYWYRQDPGQGLRLIYYSQIVNDFQKGDIAEGYSVSREKKESFPLTVTSAQKNPTAFYLCASSIGGRDPQHFGDGTRLSIL.

This clonotype was counted many times. The chain recombines TRBV18 with TRBJ1-1; the D is unclear. The CDR3 is made up of 15 amino acids. V was shortened by 2 bases and J by 1 base, with 11 bases between the two germline ends. Germline-derived CDR1 and CDR2 are KGHSH and LQKENI. CDR3 amino acids: CASSPYVAENTEAFF. In DNA form, the CDR3 reads TGTGCCAGCTCACCATACGTCGCGGAGAACACTGAAGCTTTCTTT.

V usage is TRBV25-1 and J usage is TRBJ1-6, with 8 positions matching TRBD1. The CDR3 sequence is 13 residues long. Germline V gene lookup returns CDR1 MGHDK and CDR2 SYGVNS. V lost 7 bases, J lost 7 bases, and 3 bases stayed unmatched. The CDR3 loop reads CASNGQGNSPLHF. As DNA, the CDR3 is TGTGCCAGCAATGGACAGGGAAATTCACCCCTCCACTTT.

This clonotype came up a few times. CDR3 sequence: CASSTSWDNEQFF. Here the CDR3 DNA reads TGTGCCAGCAGCACTAGCTGGGACAATGAGCAGTTCTTC. V gene TRBV7-2 combines with J gene TRBJ2-1, with D tentatively TRBD2 (6 bases). V was shortened by 5 bases and J by 5 bases, with 10 bases between the two germline ends. The CDR3 sequence is 13 residues long. Germline CDR1 SGHTA, CDR2 FQGNSA. Supplemented by reference TRBV7-2 and TRBJ2-1, the full variable domain reads GAGVSQSPSNKVTEKGKDVELRCDPISGHTALYWYRQSLGQGLEFLIYFQGNSAPDKSGLPSDRFSAERTGGSVSTLTIQRTQQEDSAVYLCASSTSWDNEQFFGPGTRLTVL.

This clonotype was seen repeatedly, ten times or more. The chain combines TRBV7-2 with TRBJ1-5; tentative D call: TRBD1 (5 bases). CDR1 and CDR2 (germline): SGHTA, FQGNSA. V was clipped by 5 bases and J by 1 base, with 12 bases between them. The CDR3 contains 15 residues. CDR3 bases: TGTGCCAGCAGCCCTATCCGGGGGAGCAATCAGCCCCAGCATTTT. It codes for CASSPIRGSNQPQHF.

This clonotype was counted at least ten times. The rearrangement joins TRBV20-1 to TRBJ1-6; D might be TRBD1 (5 bases). V was clipped by 3 bases and J by 14 bases, with 17 bases between them. CDR3 length: 13 amino acids. CDR1 and CDR2 (germline): DFQATT, SNEGSKA (reference sequence). CDR3 DNA: TGCAGTGCTAGTGTAGGGGTCAGTAGGTCCCTCCACTTT. This encodes CSASVGVSRSLHF.

A few counts support this clonotype. The CDR3 region is CASSLYGTGNTEAFF. The CDR3 DNA is TGTGCCAGCAGCTTATATGGGACAGGGAACACTGAAGCTTTCTTT. The rearrangement joins TRBV7-3 to TRBJ1-1; 8 bases map to TRBD1. CDR1 and CDR2 (germline): SGHTA, FQGTGA. The CDR3 is 15 amino acids. Trimming removed 2 bases from V and 1 base from J; junction bases left unmatched: 3.

In this sample, this clonotype turned up a few times. The chain joins TRBV7-6 to TRBJ1-1, with D perhaps TRBD1 (5 bases). This CDR3 is 14 amino acids long. Trimming shortened V by 4 bases and J by 0 bases, and 9 bases separated the two germline ends. Per the germline V gene, CDR1 is SGHVS and CDR2 is FNYEAQ. CDR3 protein: CASSSTALNTEAFF. As DNA, the CDR3 is TGTGCCAGCAGCTCGACAGCTCTGAACACTGAAGCTTTCTTT. The variable domain in full, with the rest retrieved from reference TRBV7-6 and TRBJ1-1, is GAGVSQSPRYKVTKRGQDVALRCDPISGHVSLYWYRQALGQGPEFLTYFNYEAQQDKSGLPNDRFSAERPEGSISTLTIQRTEQRDSAMYRCASSSTALNTEAFFGQGTRLTVV.

This clonotype was detected ten times or more. V gene TRBV3-1 combines with J gene TRBJ2-1; D assignment may be TRBD1 or TRBD2 (5 bases each). Germline V CDR1 and CDR2: LGHDT, YNNKEL (reference sequence). The V and J ends lost 5 bases and 0 bases respectively, with 11 bases between them. The CDR3 contains 15 residues. CDR3 nucleotides: TGTGCCAGCAGCGGGACGGCTAGCTCCTACAATGAGCAGTTCTTC. Protein sequence: CASSGTASSYNEQFF.

The chain recombines TRBV7-9 with TRBJ1-1; D uncertain. Deletions cut 5 bases from V and 9 bases from J, with 13 bases between. The CDR3 runs 12 residues. The germline CDR1 and CDR2 sequences are SEHNR and FQNEAQ (reference sequence). Here the CDR3 reads CASSPILGKAFF. Here the CDR3 DNA reads TGTGCCAGCAGCCCGATTTTGGGGAAAGCTTTCTTT.

This clonotype was picked up many times. The chain combines TRBV12-3 or TRBV12-4 with TRBJ2-7; 10 bases align to TRBD1. The V and J ends lost 7 bases and 5 bases, in that order; junction bases with no gene match: 5. The length of the CDR3 is 13 residues. CDR3 sequence (DNA): TGTGCCAGCACCGGGACAGGGGCCCACGAGCAGTACTTC. Its translation: CASTGTGAHEQYF.

The CDR3 region is CASSQEGINTEAFF. The CDR3 bases are TGTGCCAGCAGCCAAGAGGGCATCAACACTGAAGCTTTCTTT. The V gene is TRBV3-1, the J gene TRBJ1-1; D unresolved. This CDR3 spans 14 amino acids. Trimming cost V 0 bases and J 2 bases, with 7 bases left between them. CDR1 LGHDT and CDR2 YNNKEL come from the germline V gene (reference sequence).

The sample holds a few counts of this clonotype. V is TRBV4-1 and J is TRBJ2-5, with D maybe TRBD2 (5 bases). V was clipped by 1 base and J by 7 bases, with 25 bases between them. The CDR3 contains 18 residues. The V gene's germline CDR1 is MGHRA and CDR2 YSYEKL. The CDR3 loop is CASSQVLGLATFSGTQYF. DNA for the CDR3: TGCGCCAGCAGCCAAGTTCTCGGGCTAGCTACTTTCTCGGGGACCCAGTACTTC.

This clonotype was seen a few times. The chain uses TRBV5-1 and TRBJ1-2; tentative D call: TRBD1 (5 bases). CDR3 length equals 14 residues. V was clipped by 4 bases and J by 4 bases, with 14 bases between them. CDR1 is SGHRS, CDR2 YFSETQ, per germline. As DNA, the CDR3 is TGCGCCAGCAGCGAGAGGTCTGACAGCTATGGCTACACCTTC. Translation gives CASSERSDSYGYTF.

This clonotype was picked up a small number of times. The V call is TRBV7-2, the J call TRBJ2-4; D gene ambiguous. Germline values: CDR1 SGHTA, CDR2 FQGNSA. The CDR3 has 17 amino acids. V lost 0 bases and J lost 0, with 12 bases in between. Here the CDR3 DNA reads TGTGCCAGCAGCTTAGCCCCTCCGTGGTTAGCCAAAAACATTCAGTACTTC. Its protein is CASSLAPPWLAKNIQYF.

J is TRBJ2-4 and V is TRBV6-5; 7 nucleotides line up with TRBD1. The CDR3 has 13 amino acids. V trimming: 6 bases; J trimming: 3 bases; junction bases outside the gene matches: 2. Germline values: CDR1 MNHEY, CDR2 SVGAGI. The CDR3 DNA sequence: TGTGCCAGCAGACGGACAGGCAAAAACATTCAGTACTTC. This codes for CASRRTGKNIQYF.

This clonotype was found many times. The chain uses TRBV18 and TRBJ1-6, with no clear D. Trimming shortened V by 1 base and J by 9 bases, and 16 bases separated the two germline ends. Germline-derived CDR1 and CDR2 are KGHSH and LQKENI. This CDR3 comprises 16 residues. The DNA of the CDR3 is TGTGCCAGCTCACCACGGGCCTCCCAGACTGGTTCACCCCTCCACTTT. Translated, it gives CASSPRASQTGSPLHF.

This clonotype was counted a few times. The chain couples TRBV6-2 or TRBV6-3 to TRBJ2-3; 8 nucleotides align to TRBD2. CDR1 is MNHEY and CDR2 is SVGEGT in the germline V gene. V gave up 7 bases and J gave up 0 bases; unmatched junction bases: 24. The CDR3 runs 21 residues. CDR3 coding DNA: TGTGCCAGCACCGCCGCCGGACTAGCCTTCGTAGTACGATCTAGCACAGATACGCAGTATTTT. The encoded protein is CASTAAGLAFVVRSSTDTQYF.

This clonotype was counted many times. The chain uses TRBV2 and TRBJ1-1, with D uncertain. CDR3 size: 13 residues. V was trimmed by 5 bases and J by 0 bases, leaving 7 bases between them. Germline V gene lookup returns CDR1 SNHLY and CDR2 FYNNEI. The CDR3 coding sequence is TGTGCCAGCAGTCGCAGTATGAACACTGAAGCTTTCTTT. It encodes CASSRSMNTEAFF.

This clonotype was seen more than once but under ten times. The J gene is TRBJ2-3, the V gene TRBV6-1, with D uncertain. The germline V gene has CDR1 MNHNS and CDR2 SASEGT. This CDR3 is 17 amino acids long. Trimming left V 1 base short and J 2 bases short, with 16 bases between. The CDR3 region has the DNA TGTGCCAGCAGTGAAGAAGTCTACCCGAGGTTCACAGATACGCAGTATTTT. The encoded protein is CASSEEVYPRFTDTQYF.